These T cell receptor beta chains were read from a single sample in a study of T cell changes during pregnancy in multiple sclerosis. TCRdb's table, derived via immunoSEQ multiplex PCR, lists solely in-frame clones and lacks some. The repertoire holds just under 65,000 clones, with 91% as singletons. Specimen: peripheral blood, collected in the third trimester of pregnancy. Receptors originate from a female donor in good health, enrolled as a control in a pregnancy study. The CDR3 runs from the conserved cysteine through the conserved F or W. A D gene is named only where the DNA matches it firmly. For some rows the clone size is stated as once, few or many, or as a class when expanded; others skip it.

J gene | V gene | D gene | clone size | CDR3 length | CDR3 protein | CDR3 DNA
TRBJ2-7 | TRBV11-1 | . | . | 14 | CASSPGLSSYEQYF | TGTGCCAGCAGCCCGGGACTTAGCTCCTACGAGCAGTACTTC
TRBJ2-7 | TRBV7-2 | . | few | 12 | CASSQGHYEQYF | TGTGCCAGCAGCCAGGGACACTACGAGCAGTACTTC
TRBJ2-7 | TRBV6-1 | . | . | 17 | CASSEAPPPHLRILQYF | TGTGCCAGCAGTGAAGCCCCCCCACCGCACCTACGAATCTTGCAGTACTTC
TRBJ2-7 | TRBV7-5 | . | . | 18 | CARSLGHWSRPSSYEQYF | TGTGCCAGAAGCTTAGGGCACTGGAGCAGACCAAGCTCCTACGAGCAGTACTTC
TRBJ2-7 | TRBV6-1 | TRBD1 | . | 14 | CASSDGTGAYEQYF | TGTGCCAGCAGTGATGGGACAGGGGCGTACGAGCAGTACTTC
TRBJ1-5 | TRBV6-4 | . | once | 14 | CASSPGNSNQPQHF | TGTGCCAGCAGTCCAGGGAATAGCAATCAGCCCCAGCATTTT
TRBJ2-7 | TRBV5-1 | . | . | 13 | CASSSTNGAEQYF | TGCGCCAGCAGCTCCACGAACGGTGCCGAGCAGTACTTC
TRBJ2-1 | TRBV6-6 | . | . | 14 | CASSPRDKGNEQFF | TGTGCCAGCAGTCCCCGGGACAAGGGGAATGAGCAGTTCTTC
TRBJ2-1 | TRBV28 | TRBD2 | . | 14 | CASGGVVSGNEQFF | TGTGCCAGCGGGGGGGTGGTGAGTGGGAATGAGCAGTTCTTC
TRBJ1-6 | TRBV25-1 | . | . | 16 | CASSEGLSSYNSPLHF | TGTGCCAGCAGTGAAGGCCTCAGCTCCTATAATTCACCCCTCCACTTT
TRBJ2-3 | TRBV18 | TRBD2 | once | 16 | CASSLRAGGSTDTQYF | TGTGCCAGCTCACTTCGAGCGGGGGGCAGCACAGATACGCAGTATTTT
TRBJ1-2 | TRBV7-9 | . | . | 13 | CASSSRGEYGYTF | TGTGCCAGCAGCTCGCGGGGAGAGTATGGCTACACCTTC
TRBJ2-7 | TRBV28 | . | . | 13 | CASSLGGGYEQYF | TGTGCCAGCAGTTTAGGGGGAGGCTACGAGCAGTACTTC
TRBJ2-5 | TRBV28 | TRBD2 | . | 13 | CASSFLAGETQYF | TGTGCCAGCAGTTTCCTAGCGGGAGAGACCCAGTACTTC
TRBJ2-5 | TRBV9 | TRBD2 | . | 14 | CASSGSGFQETQYF | TGTGCCAGCAGCGGTAGCGGGTTTCAAGAGACCCAGTACTTC
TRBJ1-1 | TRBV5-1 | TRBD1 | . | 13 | CASSRTGDTEAFF | TGCGCCAGCAGCCGCACAGGGGACACTGAAGCTTTCTTT
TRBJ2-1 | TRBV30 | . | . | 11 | CAWSVQYEQFF | TGTGCCTGGAGTGTACAGTATGAGCAGTTCTTC
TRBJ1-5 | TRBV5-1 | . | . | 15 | CASSLTPNSNQPQHF | TGCGCCAGCAGCTTGACACCAAATAGCAATCAGCCCCAGCATTTT
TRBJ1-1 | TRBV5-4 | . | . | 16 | CASSLGGAGGNTEAFF | TGTGCCAGCAGCTTGGGTGGGGCGGGGGGGAACACTGAAGCTTTCTTT
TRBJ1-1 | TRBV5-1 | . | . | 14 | CASSSEGERTEAFF | TGCGCCAGCAGCTCCGAGGGGGAACGGACTGAAGCTTTCTTT
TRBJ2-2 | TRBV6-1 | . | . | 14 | CASSSSEHTGELFF | TGTGCCAGCAGCTCCTCCGAGCACACCGGGGAGCTGTTTTTT
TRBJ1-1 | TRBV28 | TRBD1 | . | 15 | CASSLGQGYRTEAFF | TGTGCCAGCAGTTTAGGACAGGGGTATCGAACTGAAGCTTTCTTT
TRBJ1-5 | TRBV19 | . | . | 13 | CASNSGGNQPQHF | TGTGCCAGTAATTCGGGGGGCAATCAGCCCCAGCATTTT
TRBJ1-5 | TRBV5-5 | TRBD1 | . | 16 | CASSGTGTVSNQPQHF | TGTGCCAGCAGCGGGACCGGGACAGTAAGCAATCAGCCCCAGCATTTT
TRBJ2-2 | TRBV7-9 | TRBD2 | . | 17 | CASSSLTSGTNTGELFF | TGTGCCAGCAGCTCCCTGACTAGCGGGACTAACACCGGGGAGCTGTTTTTT
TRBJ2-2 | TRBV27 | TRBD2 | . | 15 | CASRRLAVNTGELFF | TGTGCCAGCAGAAGACTAGCGGTGAACACCGGGGAGCTGTTTTTT
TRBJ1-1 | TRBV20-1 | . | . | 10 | CSATDREAFF | TGCAGTGCCACTGACAGGGAAGCTTTCTTT
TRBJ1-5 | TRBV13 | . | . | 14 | CASSWGGREQPQHF | TGTGCCAGCAGTTGGGGAGGGCGGGAACAACCCCAGCATTTT
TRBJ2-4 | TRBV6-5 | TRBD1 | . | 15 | CASRGGSGGVNIQYF | TGTGCCAGCAGGGGCGGATCAGGGGGCGTAAACATTCAGTACTTC
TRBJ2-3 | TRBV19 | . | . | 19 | CASSGVRGGGGKGDSAQYF | TGTGCCAGTAGTGGGGTCCGGGGAGGAGGGGGCAAGGGAGATAGTGCGCAGTATTTT
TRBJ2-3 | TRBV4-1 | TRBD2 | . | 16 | CASSPGGAGPADTQYF | TGCGCCAGCAGCCCCGGGGGGGCGGGTCCGGCAGATACGCAGTATTTT
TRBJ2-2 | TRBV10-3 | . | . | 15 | CAISADRTYTGELFF | TGTGCCATCAGTGCCGACAGGACTTACACCGGGGAGCTGTTTTTT
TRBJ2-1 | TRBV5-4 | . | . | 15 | CASSLEGVPYNEQFF | TGTGCCAGCAGCTTGGAGGGGGTACCCTACAATGAGCAGTTCTTC
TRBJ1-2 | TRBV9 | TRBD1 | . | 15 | CASSPQGAIDYGYTF | TGTGCCAGCAGCCCCCAGGGGGCAATCGACTATGGCTACACCTTC
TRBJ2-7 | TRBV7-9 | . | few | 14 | CASSLRQDSYEQYF | TGTGCCAGCAGCTTAAGACAGGACTCCTACGAGCAGTACTTC
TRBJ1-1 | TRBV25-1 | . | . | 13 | CASSMTGNTEAFF | TGTGCCAGCAGCATGACAGGGAACACTGAAGCTTTCTTT
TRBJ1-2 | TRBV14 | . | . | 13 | CASSQERHPGYTF | TGTGCCAGCAGCCAAGAAAGACACCCTGGCTACACCTTC
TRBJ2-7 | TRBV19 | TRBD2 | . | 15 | CASSRSGSRNYEQYF | TGTGCCAGTAGTAGGAGCGGGAGTCGGAACTACGAGCAGTACTTC
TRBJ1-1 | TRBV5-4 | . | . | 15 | CASSLGGGGNTEAFF | TGTGCCAGCAGCTTGGGAGGTGGAGGGAACACTGAAGCTTTCTTT
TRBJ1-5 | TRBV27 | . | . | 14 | CASREAGSNQPQHF | TGTGCCAGCCGGGAGGCAGGGTCCAATCAGCCCCAGCATTTT
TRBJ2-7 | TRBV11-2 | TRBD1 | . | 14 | CASSSYRGNYEQYF | TGTGCCAGCAGCTCCTACAGGGGGAACTACGAGCAGTACTTC
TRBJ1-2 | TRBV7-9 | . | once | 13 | CASSLGSSYGYTF | TGTGCCAGCAGCTTAGGTAGTTCTTATGGCTACACCTTC
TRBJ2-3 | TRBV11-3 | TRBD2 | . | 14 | CASSRSDGTNTQYF | TGTGCCAGCAGCCGCTCTGACGGGACTAATACGCAGTATTTT
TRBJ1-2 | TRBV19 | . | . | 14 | CASSIGRGAYGYTF | TGTGCCAGTAGTATAGGAAGAGGAGCCTATGGCTACACCTTC
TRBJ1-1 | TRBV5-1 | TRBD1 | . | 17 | CASSFSGQGLRNTEAFF | TGCGCCAGCAGCTTCTCGGGACAGGGGCTAAGGAACACTGAAGCTTTCTTT
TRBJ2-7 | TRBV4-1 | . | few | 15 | CASSREQEPAYEQYF | TGCGCCAGCAGCCGGGAACAGGAGCCTGCCTACGAGCAGTACTTC
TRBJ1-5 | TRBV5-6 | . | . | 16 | CASSRYGGSGNQPQHF | TGTGCCAGCAGTCGCTATGGGGGGAGTGGCAATCAGCCCCAGCATTTT